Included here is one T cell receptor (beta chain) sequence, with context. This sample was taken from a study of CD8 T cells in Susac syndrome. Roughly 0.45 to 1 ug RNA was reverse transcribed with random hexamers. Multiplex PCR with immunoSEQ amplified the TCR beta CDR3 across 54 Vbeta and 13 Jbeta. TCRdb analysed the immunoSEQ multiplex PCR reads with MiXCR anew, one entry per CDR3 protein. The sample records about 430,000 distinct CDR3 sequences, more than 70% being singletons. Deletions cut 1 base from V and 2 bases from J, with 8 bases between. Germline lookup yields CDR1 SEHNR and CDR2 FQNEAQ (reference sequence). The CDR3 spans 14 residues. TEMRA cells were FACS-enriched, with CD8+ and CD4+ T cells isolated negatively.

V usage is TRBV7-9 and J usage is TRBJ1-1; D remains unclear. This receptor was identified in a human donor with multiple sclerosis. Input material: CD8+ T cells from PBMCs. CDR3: CASSLVDFNTEAFF. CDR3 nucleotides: TGTGCCAGCAGCTTAGTGGACTTCAACACTGAAGCTTTCTTT.